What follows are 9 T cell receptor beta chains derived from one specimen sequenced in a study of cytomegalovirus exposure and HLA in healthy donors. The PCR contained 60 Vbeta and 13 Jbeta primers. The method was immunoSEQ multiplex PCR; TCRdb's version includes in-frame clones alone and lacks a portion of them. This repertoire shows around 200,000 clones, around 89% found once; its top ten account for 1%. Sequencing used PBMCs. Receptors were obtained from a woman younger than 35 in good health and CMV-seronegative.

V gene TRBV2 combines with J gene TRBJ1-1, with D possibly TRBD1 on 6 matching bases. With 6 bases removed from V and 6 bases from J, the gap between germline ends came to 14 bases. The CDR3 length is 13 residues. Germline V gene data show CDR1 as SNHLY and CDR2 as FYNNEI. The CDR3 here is CASSVQQGSEAFF. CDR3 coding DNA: TGTGCCAGCAGCGTCCAGCAGGGGTCTGAAGCTTTCTTT.

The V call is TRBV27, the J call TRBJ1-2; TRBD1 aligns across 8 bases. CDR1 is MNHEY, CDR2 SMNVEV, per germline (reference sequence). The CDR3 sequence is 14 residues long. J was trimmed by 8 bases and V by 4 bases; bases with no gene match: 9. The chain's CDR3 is CASSSDRGSKGYTF. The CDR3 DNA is TGTGCCAGCAGTTCCGACAGGGGAAGTAAAGGCTACACCTTC.

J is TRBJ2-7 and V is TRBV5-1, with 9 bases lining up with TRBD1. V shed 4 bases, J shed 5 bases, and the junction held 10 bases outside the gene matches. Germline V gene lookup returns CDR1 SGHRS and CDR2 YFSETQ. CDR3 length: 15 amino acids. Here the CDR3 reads CASSTPGTGKNEQYF. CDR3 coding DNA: TGCGCCAGCAGCACCCCCGGGACAGGGAAGAACGAGCAGTACTTC.

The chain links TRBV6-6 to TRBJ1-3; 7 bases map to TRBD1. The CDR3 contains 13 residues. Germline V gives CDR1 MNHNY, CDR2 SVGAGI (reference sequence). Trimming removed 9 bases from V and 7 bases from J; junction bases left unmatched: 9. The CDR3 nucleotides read TGTGCCAGTCTACAGGGGAATCAGAACACCATATATTTT. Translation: CASLQGNQNTIYF.

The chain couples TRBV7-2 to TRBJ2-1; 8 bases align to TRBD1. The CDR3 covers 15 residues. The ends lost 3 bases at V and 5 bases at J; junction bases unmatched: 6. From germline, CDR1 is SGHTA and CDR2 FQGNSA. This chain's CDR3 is CASSFRTGRNNEQFF. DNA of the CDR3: TGTGCCAGCAGCTTCAGGACAGGGCGAAACAATGAGCAGTTCTTC.

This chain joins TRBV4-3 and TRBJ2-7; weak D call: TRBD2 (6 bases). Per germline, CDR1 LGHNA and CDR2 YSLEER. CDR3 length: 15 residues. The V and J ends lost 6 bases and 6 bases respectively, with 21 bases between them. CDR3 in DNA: TGCGCCAGCAGTTTTAATGGGGGGAGCTTGGGCGAGCAGTACTTC. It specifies CASSFNGGSLGEQYF.

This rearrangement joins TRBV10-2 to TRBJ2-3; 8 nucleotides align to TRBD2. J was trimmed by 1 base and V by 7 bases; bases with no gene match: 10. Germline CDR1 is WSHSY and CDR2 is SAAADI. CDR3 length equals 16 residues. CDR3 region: CASKKESAGGTDTQYF. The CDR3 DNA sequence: TGCGCCAGCAAGAAGGAGTCAGCGGGGGGCACAGATACGCAGTATTTT.

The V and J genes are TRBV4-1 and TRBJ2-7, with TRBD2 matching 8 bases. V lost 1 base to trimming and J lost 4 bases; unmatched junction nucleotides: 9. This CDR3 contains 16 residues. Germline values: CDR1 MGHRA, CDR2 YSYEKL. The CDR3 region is CASSQGQAGGLYEQYF. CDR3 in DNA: TGCGCCAGCAGCCAAGGCCAGGCGGGGGGCCTATACGAGCAGTACTTC.

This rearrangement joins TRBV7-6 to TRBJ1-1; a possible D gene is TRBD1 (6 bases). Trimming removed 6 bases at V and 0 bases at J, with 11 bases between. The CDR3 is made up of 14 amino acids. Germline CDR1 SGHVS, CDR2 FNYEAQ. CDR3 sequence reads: CASSRQAMNTEAFF. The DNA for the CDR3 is TGTGCCAGCAGTAGACAGGCCATGAACACTGAAGCTTTCTTT.